This TCR beta chain emerged from a study of regulatory T cells in long-lasting Graves disease. Study-wide points: Since the sample size was small, accuracy may have been reduced.

Through Arm-PCR of CDR3 regions and iRepertoire HTBI primers, TCR beta libraries were built. MiXCR was run by TCRdb on the multiplex PCR reads, yielding one entry per CDR3 protein. The profile shows 400,000 to 550,000 distinct CDR3 sequences, under 15% of them singletons. This clonotype was recorded many times. Its antigen remains unidentified. The ends were cut back, 5 bases at V and 2 bases at J, with 16 bases in the middle. CDR1 is MNHEY, CDR2 SMNVEV, per germline (reference sequence). The CDR3 has 15 residues. Noted time point: newly diagnosed GD, antithyroid drugs for less than 3 months. With RNA extracted from PBMCs as input, the TCR library was made. A blood draw put around 9.3 milliliters of peripheral blood into EDTA tubes. These data were likewise used in another study, on T cells in Graves' hyperthyroidism and ophthalmopathy.

This rearrangement joins TRBV27 to TRBJ2-7; D call uncertain. The sample in question was peripheral blood mononuclear cells (PBMCs), obtained at new diagnosis, from a patient treated with antithyroid drugs. The TCR was taken from a young woman with Graves disease. Written as DNA, the CDR3 is TGTGCCAGCAGTCTCGTCGTAGACCGAGCCTACGAGCAGTACTTC. Its protein is CASSLVVDRAYEQYF.